Listed below are T cell receptor beta chains from one sample, sequenced in a study of T cell repertoires in cytomegalovirus infection. Their antigens remain unidentified. Using its own MiXCR run on the reads, TCRdb lists one record per CDR3 protein. The repertoire holds fewer than 850,000 distinct CDR3 sequences, with approximately 32% as singletons. Sequenced here: cultured CD8+ T cells from PBMCs, sampled from culture after CMV antigen stimulation. All receptors derive from a human donor in good health (CMV status not recorded). Some clones in this sample may be carry-over from other donors' samples. CDR3s include the opening cysteine and the closing phenylalanine or tryptophan. The order of the fields is CDR3 DNA, CDR3 protein, J gene, V gene, D gene, clone size. The D gene is left open where the match is weak. Where a row states a size, it is once, few, many or the class of an expanded clone; other rows omit it.

CDR3 DNA: TGTGCCAGCACTCAAGGGGGGGGAACTACCACAGATACGCAGTATTTT
CDR3 protein: CASTQGGGTTTDTQYF
J gene: TRBJ2-3
V gene: TRBV2
D gene: .
clone size: once

CDR3 DNA: TGTGCCAGCAGCCAGGAAAAGGGTTTAGTTTATCAGCCCCAGCATTTT
CDR3 protein: CASSQEKGLVYQPQHF
J gene: TRBJ1-5
V gene: TRBV4-2
D gene: .
clone size: few

CDR3 DNA: TGTGCCAGCACCCCCTCGGGACAGGGGAATCAGCCCCAGCATTTT
CDR3 protein: CASTPSGQGNQPQHF
J gene: TRBJ1-5
V gene: TRBV12-3/TRBV12-4
D gene: TRBD1
clone size: many

CDR3 DNA: TGCAGTGCTAGAGATAACCGGGACTACCTAATAGATACGCAGTATTTT
CDR3 protein: CSARDNRDYLIDTQYF
J gene: TRBJ2-3
V gene: TRBV20-1
D gene: TRBD2
clone size: .

CDR3 DNA: TGTGCCGTTCCCCGCTCTGGGGCCAACGTCCTGACTTTC
CDR3 protein: CAVPRSGANVLTF
J gene: TRBJ2-6
V gene: TRBV15
D gene: .
clone size: .

CDR3 DNA: TGCGCCAGCAACCTAGGATACGAGCAGTACTTC
CDR3 protein: CASNLGYEQYF
J gene: TRBJ2-7
V gene: TRBV5-1
D gene: .
clone size: .

CDR3 DNA: TGTGCCAGCAGCTCCCTCGAGGGGGTAACAGATACGCAGTATTTT
CDR3 protein: CASSSLEGVTDTQYF
J gene: TRBJ2-3
V gene: TRBV7-9
D gene: .
clone size: .

CDR3 DNA: TGTGCCAGCCTCGCTCCCGCTTACAATGAGCAGTTCTTC
CDR3 protein: CASLAPAYNEQFF
J gene: TRBJ2-1
V gene: TRBV7-9
D gene: .
clone size: .

CDR3 DNA: TGTGCCAGCAGTTTTCCCGACAGGGCCGGGGCCAACGTCCTGACTTTC
CDR3 protein: CASSFPDRAGANVLTF
J gene: TRBJ2-6
V gene: TRBV27
D gene: TRBD1
clone size: .

CDR3 DNA: TGTGCCAGCAGCCCCTCCGAGGGGGTGAGATACAATGAGCAGTTCTTC
CDR3 protein: CASSPSEGVRYNEQFF
J gene: TRBJ2-1
V gene: TRBV6-1
D gene: .
clone size: .

CDR3 DNA: TGTGCCAGCAGCTTTGGGACAGGGGCTTATAACTATGGCTACACCTTC
CDR3 protein: CASSFGTGAYNYGYTF
J gene: TRBJ1-2
V gene: TRBV7-3
D gene: TRBD1
clone size: .

CDR3 DNA: TGTGCCAGTAGTCTAACTAGCGGGGGCCTGGACAATGAGCAGTTCTTC
CDR3 protein: CASSLTSGGLDNEQFF
J gene: TRBJ2-1
V gene: TRBV19
D gene: TRBD2
clone size: few

CDR3 DNA: TGCAGCGTCGCTCCGGGAAAAGTTATCGGGGAGCTGTTTTTT
CDR3 protein: CSVAPGKVIGELFF
J gene: TRBJ2-2
V gene: TRBV29-1
D gene: .
clone size: .

CDR3 DNA: TGTGCCAGCAGCCCTCTAAGTGGCAGACAGAAGTTCTTC
CDR3 protein: CASSPLSGRQKFF
J gene: TRBJ2-1
V gene: TRBV9
D gene: .
clone size: .

CDR3 DNA: TGTGCCAGCAGAACCGACAGGGAATCCTACAATGAGCAGTTCTTC
CDR3 protein: CASRTDRESYNEQFF
J gene: TRBJ2-1
V gene: TRBV5-6
D gene: TRBD1
clone size: few

CDR3 DNA: TGTGCCAGCAGCTCCAAGGGACTAGCGGGGGGCAACACAGATACGCAGTATTTT
CDR3 protein: CASSSKGLAGGNTDTQYF
J gene: TRBJ2-3
V gene: TRBV7-6
D gene: TRBD2
clone size: many

CDR3 DNA: TGTGCCAGCAGCATCTATACAGGAGTTAATGAAAAACTGTTTTTT
CDR3 protein: CASSIYTGVNEKLFF
J gene: TRBJ1-4
V gene: TRBV7-9
D gene: .
clone size: .

CDR3 DNA: TGCAGTGCTAGTGGGTGGGAAGGTTATCAGCCCCAGCATTTT
CDR3 protein: CSASGWEGYQPQHF
J gene: TRBJ1-5
V gene: TRBV20-1
D gene: .
clone size: .

CDR3 DNA: TGTGCCAGTAGTATAGGGGACAGGGGGGGCTACGAGCAGTACTTC
CDR3 protein: CASSIGDRGGYEQYF
J gene: TRBJ2-7
V gene: TRBV19
D gene: TRBD1
clone size: .

CDR3 DNA: TGTGCTAGTGGTTTGGGGACCCTATACAATGAGCAGTTCTTC
CDR3 protein: CASGLGTLYNEQFF
J gene: TRBJ2-1
V gene: TRBV12-5
D gene: .
clone size: few

CDR3 DNA: TGCAGTGCTAGGCGGGACAGCTCCTACAATGAGCAGTTCTTC
CDR3 protein: CSARRDSSYNEQFF
J gene: TRBJ2-1
V gene: TRBV20-1
D gene: .
clone size: few

CDR3 DNA: TGTGCCAGCAGCTTAGGGACCGGGACCCAGCATTTT
CDR3 protein: CASSLGTGTQHF
J gene: TRBJ1-5
V gene: TRBV7-9
D gene: .
clone size: .

CDR3 DNA: TGTGCCAGCAGCCTCCAAGTTAGCACAGATACGCAGTATTTT
CDR3 protein: CASSLQVSTDTQYF
J gene: TRBJ2-3
V gene: TRBV6-6
D gene: .
clone size: many

CDR3 DNA: TGTGCCAGCGGACAGAGGGCCTATGGCTACACCTTC
CDR3 protein: CASGQRAYGYTF
J gene: TRBJ1-2
V gene: TRBV12-3/TRBV12-4
D gene: .
clone size: few

CDR3 DNA: TGTGCCAGCAGTTTATTTGGGGCTAGGGAAGCTTTCTTT
CDR3 protein: CASSLFGAREAFF
J gene: TRBJ1-1
V gene: TRBV28
D gene: .
clone size: few

CDR3 DNA: TGTGCCAGCAGTTACAAAGGGGCGAGCTCCTACGAGCAGTACTTC
CDR3 protein: CASSYKGASSYEQYF
J gene: TRBJ2-7
V gene: TRBV6-2/TRBV6-3
D gene: .
clone size: few

CDR3 DNA: TGTGCCAGCAGCGTAGGTACAGGGGGCATGAGGGAGCTGTTTTTT
CDR3 protein: CASSVGTGGMRELFF
J gene: TRBJ2-2
V gene: TRBV9
D gene: TRBD1
clone size: .

CDR3 DNA: TGTGCCAGCAGCCCTATAGGGGGTACAGAGACCCAGTACTTC
CDR3 protein: CASSPIGGTETQYF
J gene: TRBJ2-5
V gene: TRBV7-2
D gene: .
clone size: few

CDR3 DNA: TGTGCCAGCAGCTTGTATCAGGCAGGCTCCTACGAGCAGTACTTC
CDR3 protein: CASSLYQAGSYEQYF
J gene: TRBJ2-7
V gene: TRBV5-4
D gene: .
clone size: .

CDR3 DNA: TGTGCCAGCAGTTTCAGGACAAGCACTGAAGCTTTCTTT
CDR3 protein: CASSFRTSTEAFF
J gene: TRBJ1-1
V gene: TRBV27
D gene: .
clone size: many

CDR3 DNA: TGCAGCGCCCGGGGGGTGGTAGGACAGGGCAACACCGGGGAGCTGTTTTTT
CDR3 protein: CSARGVVGQGNTGELFF
J gene: TRBJ2-2
V gene: TRBV29-1
D gene: .
clone size: .

CDR3 DNA: TGTGCCAGCAGTTTTCTAATCTATAATTCACCCCTCCACTTT
CDR3 protein: CASSFLIYNSPLHF
J gene: TRBJ1-6
V gene: TRBV12-3/TRBV12-4
D gene: .
clone size: many

CDR3 DNA: TGTGCCAGCACTCTCCCAGGGCGGAATTCACCCCTCCACTTT
CDR3 protein: CASTLPGRNSPLHF
J gene: TRBJ1-6
V gene: TRBV5-4
D gene: .
clone size: .

CDR3 DNA: TGTGCCAGCAGTTCGTCCCCGGGACAGAGCAATCAGCCCCAGCATTTT
CDR3 protein: CASSSSPGQSNQPQHF
J gene: TRBJ1-5
V gene: TRBV6-5
D gene: TRBD1
clone size: .

CDR3 DNA: TGTGCCAGCAGCTTAGAAGCTAGCGGGGCAACAGATACGCAGTATTTT
CDR3 protein: CASSLEASGATDTQYF
J gene: TRBJ2-3
V gene: TRBV7-6
D gene: TRBD2
clone size: many

CDR3 DNA: TGTGCCAGCAGCGTAGGGGTGGTAGCCAAAAACATTCAGTACTTC
CDR3 protein: CASSVGVVAKNIQYF
J gene: TRBJ2-4
V gene: TRBV9
D gene: .
clone size: many

CDR3 DNA: TGTGCCAGCAGCTTAGCGCGGCAAGGCCTGATGAGGGGCTACACCTTC
CDR3 protein: CASSLARQGLMRGYTF
J gene: TRBJ1-2
V gene: TRBV7-4
D gene: .
clone size: once

CDR3 DNA: TGTGCCAGTAGTATTAATACCTTTCTGGGCACTGAAGCTTTCTTT
CDR3 protein: CASSINTFLGTEAFF
J gene: TRBJ1-1
V gene: TRBV19
D gene: .
clone size: few

CDR3 DNA: TGTGCCAGCAGTTTATCGGGGGACGGATCCTACGAGCAGTACTTC
CDR3 protein: CASSLSGDGSYEQYF
J gene: TRBJ2-7
V gene: TRBV27
D gene: .
clone size: .

CDR3 DNA: TGTGCCAGCTCACCGACTGACAGCCGAGGGGCAGATACGCAGTATTTT
CDR3 protein: CASSPTDSRGADTQYF
J gene: TRBJ2-3
V gene: TRBV18
D gene: .
clone size: .

CDR3 DNA: TGTGCCAGCAGCCCGAGGTCCGGGACGGGAAACACCGGGGAGCTGTTTTTT
CDR3 protein: CASSPRSGTGNTGELFF
J gene: TRBJ2-2
V gene: TRBV7-9
D gene: .
clone size: few

CDR3 DNA: TGTGCCAGCAGTCCCCGGAGAGGGAGTATCGGATCCCCTAGCACAGATACGCAGTATTTT
CDR3 protein: CASSPRRGSIGSPSTDTQYF
J gene: TRBJ2-3
V gene: TRBV6-1
D gene: .
clone size: few

CDR3 DNA: TGCAGTGCTAGGGGGCGGGGAGTCACAGATACGCAGTATTTT
CDR3 protein: CSARGRGVTDTQYF
J gene: TRBJ2-3
V gene: TRBV20-1
D gene: .
clone size: .

CDR3 DNA: TGTGCCAGCAGCTTAGAAGGCTTACCCCAAGAGACCCAGTACTTC
CDR3 protein: CASSLEGLPQETQYF
J gene: TRBJ2-5
V gene: TRBV7-6
D gene: .
clone size: .

CDR3 DNA: TGTGCCAGCAGTGACGGGACCGGGAGGGGCATGGACACTGAAGCTTTCTTT
CDR3 protein: CASSDGTGRGMDTEAFF
J gene: TRBJ1-1
V gene: TRBV12-3/TRBV12-4
D gene: .
clone size: few

CDR3 DNA: TGCGCCAGCAGCCAATACCCGGGGGGGGGAGAGCAGTACTTC
CDR3 protein: CASSQYPGGGEQYF
J gene: TRBJ2-7
V gene: TRBV4-1
D gene: TRBD2
clone size: .